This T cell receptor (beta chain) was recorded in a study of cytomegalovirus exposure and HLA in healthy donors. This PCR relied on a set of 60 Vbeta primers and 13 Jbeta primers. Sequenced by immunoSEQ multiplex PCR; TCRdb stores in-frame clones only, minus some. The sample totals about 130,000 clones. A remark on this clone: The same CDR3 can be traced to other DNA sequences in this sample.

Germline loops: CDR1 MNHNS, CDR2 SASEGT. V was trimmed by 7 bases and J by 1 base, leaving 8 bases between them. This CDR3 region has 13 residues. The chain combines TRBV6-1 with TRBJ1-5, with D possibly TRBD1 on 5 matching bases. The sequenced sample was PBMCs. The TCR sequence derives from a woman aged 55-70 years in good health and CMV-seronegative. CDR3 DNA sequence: TGTGCCAGCACAGGGCAGAGCAATCAGCCCCAGCATTTT. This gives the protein CASTGQSNQPQHF.